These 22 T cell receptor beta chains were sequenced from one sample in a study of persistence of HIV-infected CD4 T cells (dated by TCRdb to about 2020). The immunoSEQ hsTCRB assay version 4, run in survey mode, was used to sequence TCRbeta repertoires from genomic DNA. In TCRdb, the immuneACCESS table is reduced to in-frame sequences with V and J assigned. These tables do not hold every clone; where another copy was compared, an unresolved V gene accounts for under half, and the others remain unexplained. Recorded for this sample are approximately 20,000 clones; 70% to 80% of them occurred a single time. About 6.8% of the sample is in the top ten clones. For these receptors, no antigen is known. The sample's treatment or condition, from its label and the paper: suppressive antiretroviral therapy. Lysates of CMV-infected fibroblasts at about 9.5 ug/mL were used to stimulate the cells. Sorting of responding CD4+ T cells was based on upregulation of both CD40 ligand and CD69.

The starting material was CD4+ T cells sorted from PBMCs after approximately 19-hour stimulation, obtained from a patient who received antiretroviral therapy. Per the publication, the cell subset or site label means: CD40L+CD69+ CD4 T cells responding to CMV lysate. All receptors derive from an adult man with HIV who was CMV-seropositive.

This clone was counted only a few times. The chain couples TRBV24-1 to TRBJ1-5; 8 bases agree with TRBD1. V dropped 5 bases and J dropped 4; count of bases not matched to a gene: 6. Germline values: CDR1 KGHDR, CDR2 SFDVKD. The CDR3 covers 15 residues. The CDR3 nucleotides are TGTGCCACCAGTGCTGGACAGGGACTGAATCAGCCCCAGCATTTT. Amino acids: CATSAGQGLNQPQHF.

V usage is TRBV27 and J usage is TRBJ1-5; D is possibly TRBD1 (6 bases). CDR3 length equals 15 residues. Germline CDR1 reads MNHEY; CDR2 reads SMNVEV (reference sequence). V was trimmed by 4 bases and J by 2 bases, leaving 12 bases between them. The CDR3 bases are TGTGCCAGCAGTTCCGTAGGGGGGGGCAATCAGCCCCAGCATTTT. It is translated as CASSSVGGGNQPQHF.

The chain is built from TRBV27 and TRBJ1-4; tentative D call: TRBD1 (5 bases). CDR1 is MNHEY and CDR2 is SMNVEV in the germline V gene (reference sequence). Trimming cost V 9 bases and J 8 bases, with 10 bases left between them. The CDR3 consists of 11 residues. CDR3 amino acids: CARGTEEKLFF. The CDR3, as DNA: TGTGCCAGGGGGACGGAAGAAAAACTGTTTTTT.

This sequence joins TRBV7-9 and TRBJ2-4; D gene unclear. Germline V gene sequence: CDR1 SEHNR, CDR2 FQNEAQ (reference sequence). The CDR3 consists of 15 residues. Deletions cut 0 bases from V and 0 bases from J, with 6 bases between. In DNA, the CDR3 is TGTGCCAGCAGCTTAGCCGTTTTAGCCAAAAACATTCAGTACTTC. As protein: CASSLAVLAKNIQYF.

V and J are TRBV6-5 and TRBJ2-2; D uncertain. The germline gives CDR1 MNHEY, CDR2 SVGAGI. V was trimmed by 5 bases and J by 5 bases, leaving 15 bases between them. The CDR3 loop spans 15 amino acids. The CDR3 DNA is TGTGCCAGCAGTCTACGACAAGTAGGAACCGGGGAGCTGTTTTTT. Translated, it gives CASSLRQVGTGELFF.

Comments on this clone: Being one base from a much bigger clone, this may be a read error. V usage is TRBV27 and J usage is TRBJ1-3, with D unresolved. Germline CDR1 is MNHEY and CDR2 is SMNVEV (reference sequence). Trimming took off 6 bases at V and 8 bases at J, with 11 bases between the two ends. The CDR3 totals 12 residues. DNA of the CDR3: TGTGCCAGCAGCCCGAATAGAGACACCATATATTTT. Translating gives CASSPNRDTIYF.

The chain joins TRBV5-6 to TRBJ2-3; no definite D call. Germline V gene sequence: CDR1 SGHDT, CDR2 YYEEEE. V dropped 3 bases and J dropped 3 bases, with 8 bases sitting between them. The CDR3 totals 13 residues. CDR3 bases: TGTGCCAGCAGCTCCATAGAAACAGATACGCAGTATTTT. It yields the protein CASSSIETDTQYF.

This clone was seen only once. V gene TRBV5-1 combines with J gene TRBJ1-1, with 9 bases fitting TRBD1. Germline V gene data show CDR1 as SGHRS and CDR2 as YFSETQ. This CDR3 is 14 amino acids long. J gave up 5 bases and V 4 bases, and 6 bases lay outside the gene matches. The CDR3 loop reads CASSRQGGGTEAFF. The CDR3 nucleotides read TGCGCCAGCAGCAGACAGGGGGGTGGGACTGAAGCTTTCTTT.

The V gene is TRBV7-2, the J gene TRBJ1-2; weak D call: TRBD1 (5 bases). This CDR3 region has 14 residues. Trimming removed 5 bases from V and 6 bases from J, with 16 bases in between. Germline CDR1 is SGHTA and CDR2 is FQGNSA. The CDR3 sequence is CASSRPSWGDGYTF. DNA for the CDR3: TGTGCCAGCAGCCGCCCAAGTTGGGGGGATGGCTACACCTTC.

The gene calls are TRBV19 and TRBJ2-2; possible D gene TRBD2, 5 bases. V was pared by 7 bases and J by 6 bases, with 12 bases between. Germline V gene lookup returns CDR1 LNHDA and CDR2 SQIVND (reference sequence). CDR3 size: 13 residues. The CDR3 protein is CASKIYGAGELFF. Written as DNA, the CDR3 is TGTGCCAGTAAAATCTACGGGGCCGGGGAGCTGTTTTTT.

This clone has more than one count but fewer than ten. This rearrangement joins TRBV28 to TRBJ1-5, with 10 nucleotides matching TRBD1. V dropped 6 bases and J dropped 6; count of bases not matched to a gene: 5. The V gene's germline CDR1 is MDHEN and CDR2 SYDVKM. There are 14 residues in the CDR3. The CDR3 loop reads CASRPGQGGQPQHF. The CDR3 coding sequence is TGTGCCAGCAGACCCGGACAGGGGGGTCAGCCCCAGCATTTT.

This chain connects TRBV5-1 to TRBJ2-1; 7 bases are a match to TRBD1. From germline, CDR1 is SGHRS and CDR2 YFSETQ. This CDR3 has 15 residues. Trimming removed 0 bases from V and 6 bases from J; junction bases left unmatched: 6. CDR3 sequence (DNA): TGCGCCAGCAGCTTGGAAAGGGGGCGAGTCAATGAGCAGTTCTTC. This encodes CASSLERGRVNEQFF.

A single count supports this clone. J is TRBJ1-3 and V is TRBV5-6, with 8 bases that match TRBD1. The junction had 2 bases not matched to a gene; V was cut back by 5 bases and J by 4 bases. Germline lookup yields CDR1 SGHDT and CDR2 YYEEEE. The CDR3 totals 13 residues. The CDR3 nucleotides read TGTGCCAGCAGACGGGACAGGGGAAACACCATATATTTT. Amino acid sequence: CASRRDRGNTIYF.

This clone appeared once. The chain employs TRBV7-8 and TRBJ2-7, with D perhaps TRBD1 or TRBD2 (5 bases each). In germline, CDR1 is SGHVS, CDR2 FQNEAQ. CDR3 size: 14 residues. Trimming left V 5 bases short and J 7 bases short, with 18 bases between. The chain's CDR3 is CASSMYAGPGEQYF. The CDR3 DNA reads TGTGCCAGCAGCATGTACGCGGGCCCAGGGGAGCAGTACTTC.

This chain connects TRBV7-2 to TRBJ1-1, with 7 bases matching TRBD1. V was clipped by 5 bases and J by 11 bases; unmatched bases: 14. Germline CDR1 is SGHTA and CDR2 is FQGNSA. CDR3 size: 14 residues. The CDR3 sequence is CASSPPGQRLRAFF. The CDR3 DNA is TGTGCCAGCAGCCCTCCGGGACAGCGACTTAGGGCTTTCTTT.

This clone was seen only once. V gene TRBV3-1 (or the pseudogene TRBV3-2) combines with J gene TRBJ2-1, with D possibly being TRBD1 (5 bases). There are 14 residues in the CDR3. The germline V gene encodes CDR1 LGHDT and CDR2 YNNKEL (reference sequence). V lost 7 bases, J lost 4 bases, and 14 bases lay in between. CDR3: CASTDSSRYNEQFF. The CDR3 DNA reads TGTGCCAGCACCGACAGCTCAAGGTACAATGAGCAGTTCTTC.

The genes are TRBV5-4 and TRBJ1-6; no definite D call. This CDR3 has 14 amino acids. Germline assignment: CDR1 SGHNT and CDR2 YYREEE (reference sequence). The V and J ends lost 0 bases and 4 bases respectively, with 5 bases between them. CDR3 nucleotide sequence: TGTGCCAGCAGCTTGGGGGGTTATAATTCACCCCTCCACTTT. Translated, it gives CASSLGGYNSPLHF.

CDR3 nucleotides: TGCGCCAGCAGCTTGGGCGGCAGCGGGGGGGCGACCGGGGAGCTGTTTTTT. Its translation is CASSLGGSGGATGELFF. This chain uses TRBV5-1 with TRBJ2-2; 10 nucleotides agree with TRBD2. The V and J ends lost 0 bases and 5 bases, in that order; junction bases with no gene match: 7. Germline V gene sequence: CDR1 SGHRS, CDR2 YFSETQ. The CDR3 covers 17 residues.

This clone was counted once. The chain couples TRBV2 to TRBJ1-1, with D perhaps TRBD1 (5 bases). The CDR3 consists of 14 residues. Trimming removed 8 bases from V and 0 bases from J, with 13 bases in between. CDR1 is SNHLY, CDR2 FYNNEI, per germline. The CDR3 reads CASGDGDVNTEAFF. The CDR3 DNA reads TGTGCCAGCGGGGACGGAGATGTGAACACTGAAGCTTTCTTT.

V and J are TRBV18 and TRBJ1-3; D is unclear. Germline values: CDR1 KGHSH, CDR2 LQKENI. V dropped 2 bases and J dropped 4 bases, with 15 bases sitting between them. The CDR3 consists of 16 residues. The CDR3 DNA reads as TGTGCCAGCTCACCAACCGGGTCCTCCGAGGGAAACACCATATATTTT. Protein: CASSPTGSSEGNTIYF.

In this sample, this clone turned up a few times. CDR3 DNA: TGCGCCAGCAGCTTGGGAGTTCCGGGACAGGGTCATTCACCCCTCCACTTT. Residues: CASSLGVPGQGHSPLHF. V usage is TRBV5-1 and J usage is TRBJ1-6; 9 bases agree with TRBD1. After removal of 0 bases from V and 8 bases from J, the junction contained 9 bases not matched to a gene. Germline CDR1 is SGHRS and CDR2 is YFSETQ. The CDR3 length is 17 residues. The full variable domain, with the rest looked up from reference TRBV5-1 and TRBJ1-6, is KAGVTQTPRYLIKTRGQQVTLSCSPISGHRSVSWYQQTPGQGLQFLFEYFSETQRNKGNFPGRFSGRQFSNSRSEMNVSTLELGDSALYLCASSLGVPGQGHSPLHFGNGTRLTVT.

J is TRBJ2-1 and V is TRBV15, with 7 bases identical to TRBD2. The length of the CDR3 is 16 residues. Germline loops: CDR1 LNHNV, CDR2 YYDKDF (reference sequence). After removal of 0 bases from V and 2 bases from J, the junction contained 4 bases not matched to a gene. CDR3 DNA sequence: TGTGCCACCAGCAGAGATGGGGGGGTCCCCTACAATGAGCAGTTCTTC. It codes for CATSRDGGVPYNEQFF.